These 17 T cell receptor beta chains were all obtained from the same sample, sequenced in a study of patients and donors after allogeneic stem cell transplantation. MiXCR was run by TCRdb on the RT-PCR reads, yielding one entry per CDR3 protein. The sample holds around 160,000 distinct CDR3 sequences, roughly 31% seen once. Sequenced material: blood, either unsorted or a sorted T cell fraction (not recorded which). These TCRs come from a human donor who was either an allogeneic HSCT recipient or a stem cell or donor lymphocyte infusion donor (not recorded which). It is not recorded whose cells these are; they may come from a transplant donor.

The rearrangement links TRBV30 to TRBJ1-6; no firm D call. Germline CDR1 reads GTSNPN; CDR2 reads SVGIG (reference sequence). V shed 3 bases and J shed 7 bases, with 22 bases lying between them. This CDR3 is 17 amino acids long. For the CDR3, the DNA is TGTGCCTGGAGGGCCGGCACAAGGCTACGGCTAAATTCACCCCTCCACTTT. This sequence encodes CAWRAGTRLRLNSPLHF.

This clonotype was observed once. The J gene is TRBJ2-7, the V gene TRBV6-5; 9 bases match TRBD2. Germline V gene lookup returns CDR1 MNHEY and CDR2 SVGAGI. Trimming at V came to 4 bases and at J to 1 base, leaving 5 bases not matched to a gene. The CDR3 length is 15 residues. The CDR3 sequence is CASSSGLALSYEQYF. The DNA for the CDR3 is TGTGCCAGCAGTTCGGGACTAGCATTATCCTACGAGCAGTACTTC.

This clonotype is a singleton in its sample. V usage is TRBV20-1 and J usage is TRBJ2-1; D not certain. Germline lookup yields CDR1 DFQATT and CDR2 SNEGSKA (reference sequence). CDR3 length: 10 residues. The V end was cut by 4 bases, the J end by 7 bases, with 5 bases between. Here the CDR3 DNA reads TGCAGTGCTACCCGAAATGAGCAGTTCTTC. The encoded protein is CSATRNEQFF.

V gene TRBV5-4 combines with J gene TRBJ1-1; D is possibly TRBD1 (6 bases). Trimming shortened V by 0 bases and J by 11 bases, and 20 bases separated the two germline ends. The CDR3 sequence is 15 residues long. Germline lookup yields CDR1 SGHNT and CDR2 YYREEE (reference sequence). CDR3 sequence (DNA): TGTGCCAGCAGCTTGGCAAGGGGGGGCAGATACAGGGCTTTCTTT. Translating gives CASSLARGGRYRAFF.

This clonotype came up a few times. The V and J genes are TRBV10-3 and TRBJ2-7; D not resolved. This CDR3 spans 11 amino acids. Germline-derived CDR1 and CDR2 are ENHRY and SYGVKD. V lost 6 bases and J 3 bases, leaving 6 bases between the germline ends. Here the CDR3 reads CAIRGHYEQYF. The CDR3, as DNA: TGTGCCATCAGAGGGCACTACGAGCAGTACTTC.

This clonotype occurred many times. This rearrangement joins TRBV5-5 to TRBJ1-6, with D unclear. CDR3 size: 16 residues. The germline gives CDR1 SGHKS, CDR2 YYEKEE (reference sequence). Trimming removed 4 bases at V and 0 bases at J, with 11 bases between. The CDR3 here is CASSLGPSSYNSPLHF. The CDR3 region has the DNA TGTGCCAGCAGCCTCGGTCCTAGCTCCTATAATTCACCCCTCCACTTT.

The rearrangement joins TRBV10-3 to TRBJ2-2, with TRBD2 matching 12 bases. This CDR3 is built from 18 residues. The germline CDR1 and CDR2 sequences are ENHRY and SYGVKD. The V gene end was trimmed by 5 bases and the J gene end by 0 bases; junction bases not matched to a gene: 7. CDR3 loop: CAISLNGLAGTNTGELFF. Written as DNA, the CDR3 is TGTGCCATCAGTTTGAATGGACTAGCGGGAACGAACACCGGGGAGCTGTTTTTT.

A few counts support this clonotype. The chain carries TRBV7-9 and TRBJ2-7; D is ambiguous. The CDR3 runs to 15 residues. The V end was cut by 1 base, the J end by 3 bases, with 13 bases between. CDR1 is SEHNR, CDR2 FQNEAQ, per germline (reference sequence). Here the CDR3 DNA reads TGTGCCAGCAGCTTAGAGGGCTACCCTGGCTACGAGCAGTACTTC. Translated, it gives CASSLEGYPGYEQYF.

The gene calls are TRBV20-1 and TRBJ1-5; 10 bases line up with TRBD1. Germline CDR1 DFQATT, CDR2 SNEGSKA (reference sequence). V lost 5 bases, J lost 2 bases, and 3 bases stayed unmatched. There are 14 residues in the CDR3. CDR3 nucleotides: TGCAGTGCTTTGACAGGGGGCGGCAATCAGCCCCAGCATTTT. It translates to CSALTGGGNQPQHF.

This clonotype was detected a few times. This chain uses TRBV10-3 with TRBJ1-5; tentatively, D is TRBD1 (6 bases). The CDR3 spans 14 residues. Germline values: CDR1 ENHRY, CDR2 SYGVKD. Deletions cut 1 base from V and 7 bases from J, with 11 bases between. Written as DNA, the CDR3 is TGTGCCATCAGTGAGTTCGAGGGGGGACAGCCCCAGCATTTT. This encodes CAISEFEGGQPQHF.

The rearrangement joins TRBV6-5 to TRBJ1-2, with unresolved D. Deletions cut 0 bases from V and 5 bases from J, with 10 bases between. The CDR3 loop spans 14 amino acids. The germline gives CDR1 MNHEY, CDR2 SVGAGI. DNA of the CDR3: TGTGCCAGCAGTTACTCGTCCGGGAGATATGGCTACACCTTC. Translated: CASSYSSGRYGYTF.

This clonotype was counted at least ten times. V gene TRBV5-1 combines with J gene TRBJ1-1; possibly TRBD1 for D (6 bases). The V and J ends lost 5 bases and 0 bases respectively, with 17 bases between them. This CDR3 region has 16 residues. Per the germline V gene, CDR1 is SGHRS and CDR2 is YFSETQ. The CDR3 is CASRGREGVMNTEAFF. The DNA for the CDR3 is TGCGCCAGCAGGGGTAGGGAGGGGGTCATGAACACTGAAGCTTTCTTT. The full variable domain, rest sourced from reference TRBV5-1 and TRBJ1-1, is KAGVTQTPRYLIKTRGQQVTLSCSPISGHRSVSWYQQTPGQGLQFLFEYFSETQRNKGNFPGRFSGRQFSNSRSEMNVSTLELGDSALYLCASRGREGVMNTEAFFGQGTRLTVV.

V is TRBV4-2 and J is TRBJ2-7, with D perhaps TRBD2 (6 bases). Per germline, CDR1 LGHNA and CDR2 YNFKEQ. V gave up 1 base and J gave up 2 bases, with 12 bases separating them. CDR3 length: 15 residues. The CDR3 sequence: CASSQGREGTYEQYF. CDR3 DNA: TGTGCCAGCAGCCAAGGGCGGGAAGGGACCTACGAGCAGTACTTC.

This clonotype appeared a few times. The chain carries TRBV6-2 or TRBV6-3 and TRBJ1-2; D uncertain. The CDR3 covers 16 residues. Germline lookup yields CDR1 MNHEY and CDR2 SVGEGT. Trimming shortened V by 6 bases and J by 5 bases, and 22 bases separated the two germline ends. The DNA for the CDR3 is TGTGCCAGCAGCCCTTTAGGACGGATGTTCGAGTATGGCTACACCTTC. The encoded protein is CASSPLGRMFEYGYTF.

The rearrangement uses TRBV20-1 and TRBJ2-1; no definite D call. Trimming took off 5 bases at V and 1 base at J, with 15 bases between the two ends. This CDR3 spans 15 amino acids. Germline V gene sequence: CDR1 DFQATT, CDR2 SNEGSKA (reference sequence). The CDR3 region is CSAPARAVSYNEQFF. The CDR3 DNA is TGCAGTGCTCCAGCTCGGGCAGTGTCCTACAATGAGCAGTTCTTC.

V is TRBV20-1 and J is TRBJ2-3; 8 bases match TRBD1. J gave up 4 bases and V 3 bases, and 15 bases lay outside the gene matches. CDR1 and CDR2 from the germline V gene are DFQATT and SNEGSKA (reference sequence). This CDR3 is built from 17 residues. The CDR3 loop is CSARSGWAGGIADTQYF. As DNA, the CDR3 is TGCAGTGCTAGGTCTGGATGGGCAGGGGGCATCGCAGATACGCAGTATTTT.

The chain joins TRBV28 to TRBJ2-7; D gene uncertain. The V end was cut by 3 bases, the J end by 6 bases, with 6 bases between. The germline V gene encodes CDR1 MDHEN and CDR2 SYDVKM. The CDR3 covers 11 residues. Written as DNA, the CDR3 is TGTGCCAGCAGTTTGGTTAGCGAGCAGTACTTC. Translated, it gives CASSLVSEQYF. Together with reference TRBV28 and TRBJ2-7, the CDR3 gives the full variable domain: DVKVTQSSRYLVKRTGEKVFLECVQDMDHENMFWYRQDPGLGLRLIYFSYDVKMKEKGDIPEGYSVSREKKERFSLILESASTNQTSMYLCASSLVSEQYFGPGTRLTVT.